This T cell receptor (beta chain) originates from a study of CD8+ T cells in alopecia areata. This clone was counted between two and nine times. Its antigen remains unknown. Treatment noted: oral pan-JAK inhibitor, 5-10 mg twice daily. Peripheral blood and lesional scalp punch biopsies were taken from alopecia areata patients. Findings and caveats of the study: Besides other cells, scalp samples also yield sequences of resident alphabeta T cells from normal skin. Many expanded lesional clones persisted in scalp and blood during tofacitinib.

RNA was extracted and reverse transcribed into cDNA as the sequencing template. Generated by immunoSEQ multiplex PCR, the TCRdb table keeps only in-frame clones and is missing some. Among 150,000 or so clones listed, approximately 86% were seen once. CDR1 MGHRA and CDR2 YSYEKL come from the germline V gene. This CDR3 comprises 15 residues. Trimming removed 0 bases from V and 0 bases from J, with 3 bases in between. The starting material was CD8+ T cells sorted from blood, obtained at week 4, from a patient treated with tofacitinib. The chain recombines TRBV4-1 with TRBJ1-6; D gene uncertain. The receptor's source is a human donor with alopecia areata. CDR3 residues: CASSQESSYNSPLHF. The CDR3 region has the DNA TGCGCCAGCAGCCAAGAGAGCTCCTATAATTCACCCCTCCACTTT.